The 23 T cell receptor beta chains below were found in one sample sequenced in a study of shared clonotypes between healthy human individuals. The method was immunoSEQ multiplex PCR; TCRdb's version includes in-frame clones alone and lacks a portion of them. The data show 400,000 to 600,000 clones, about 75% seen once. The specimen sequenced was PBMCs. The receptor set was obtained from a woman aged 35 to 49 in good health. Some clones in this sample may be carry-over from other donors' samples.

This clone has only one observation. This sequence joins TRBV11-3 and TRBJ2-3; D ambiguous. This CDR3 has 15 amino acids. V was pared by 1 base and J by 4 bases, with 12 bases between. The germline V gene encodes CDR1 SGHNT and CDR2 YENEEA. Written as DNA, the CDR3 is TGTGCCAGCAGCTTAGGCAGCGTCCGGCCAGATACGCAGTATTTT. Its translation: CASSLGSVRPDTQYF. The full variable domain, with the rest looked up from reference TRBV11-3 and TRBJ2-3, is EAGVVQSPRYKIIEKKQPVAFWCNPISGHNTLYWYLQNLGQGPELLIRYENEEAVDDSQLPKDRFSAERLKGVDSTLKIQPAELGDSAVYLCASSLGSVRPDTQYFGPGTRLTVL.

The rearrangement joins TRBV7-9 to TRBJ1-2, with TRBD1 matching over 7 bases. The CDR3 has 15 amino acids. V trimming: 4 bases; J trimming: 5 bases; junction bases outside the gene matches: 10. Germline V lookup: CDR1 SEHNR, CDR2 FQNEAQ (reference sequence). The CDR3 spells CASSYTGESAYGYTF. CDR3 nucleotides: TGTGCCAGCAGCTACACAGGGGAATCTGCTTATGGCTACACCTTC.

The genes are TRBV15 and TRBJ2-7, with TRBD1 as a possible D gene (5 bases). Per germline, CDR1 LNHNV and CDR2 YYDKDF (reference sequence). Trimming pared 0 bases from V and 4 bases from J, leaving 13 bases between. The CDR3 consists of 15 residues. The CDR3 DNA reads as TGTGCCACCAGCAGAGATCATGGGCAGGGATACGAGCAGTACTTC. This sequence encodes CATSRDHGQGYEQYF.

The rearrangement uses TRBV28 and TRBJ2-2, with a weak D call TRBD1 (5 bases). The CDR3 runs 13 residues. Germline V lookup: CDR1 MDHEN, CDR2 SYDVKM. Trimming took 6 bases from V and 2 from J, leaving 7 bases between them. The CDR3 loop is CASRGPNTGELFF. The CDR3 DNA is TGTGCCAGCAGGGGGCCAAACACCGGGGAGCTGTTTTTT.

This clone occurred once. The J gene is TRBJ2-7, the V gene TRBV30, with 8 bases that match TRBD1. The CDR3 consists of 12 residues. Germline assignment: CDR1 GTSNPN and CDR2 SVGIG (reference sequence). V was pared by 0 bases and J by 8 bases, with 3 bases of the junction left unmatched. CDR3 residues: CAWSVGQGKQYF. DNA of the CDR3: TGTGCCTGGAGTGTTGGACAGGGAAAGCAGTACTTC.

This clone is a singleton in its sample. A far larger clone differs by one base, so this is likely a read error. V gene TRBV7-9 combines with J gene TRBJ1-1; D not certain. From germline, CDR1 is SEHNR and CDR2 FQNEAQ (reference sequence). The CDR3 consists of 13 residues. The CDR3 sequence is CASILDMNTEAFF. The CDR3 DNA reads TGTGCCAGCATCTTAGACATGAACACTGAAGCTTTCTTT.

The chain employs TRBV7-9 and TRBJ2-7; TRBD2 aligns across 7 bases. Unmatched junction bases numbered 9, after V lost 0 bases and J lost 1 base. The CDR3 covers 17 residues. CDR1 SEHNR and CDR2 FQNEAQ come from the germline V gene (reference sequence). CDR3 in DNA: TGTGCCAGCAGCTTAGCGCGAGGCGGGAGAAGGTCCTACGAGCAGTACTTC. Encoded protein: CASSLARGGRRSYEQYF.

In this sample, this clone turned up many times. This chain joins TRBV19 and TRBJ2-7; D possibly corresponds to TRBD2 (6 bases). Germline CDR1 is LNHDA and CDR2 is SQIVND (reference sequence). The ends were cut back, 3 bases at V and 3 bases at J, with 12 bases in the middle. CDR3 length: 14 residues. The CDR3 loop reads CASSITSRFYEQYF. The DNA of the CDR3 is TGTGCCAGTAGTATTACTAGCCGCTTCTACGAGCAGTACTTC.

To note about this clone: A far larger clone is only one base removed, so a read error is likely. The genes are TRBV7-2 and TRBJ1-2, with TRBD1 as a possible D gene (5 bases). Germline V lookup: CDR1 SGHTA, CDR2 FQGNSA. The CDR3 has 12 residues. Trimming left V 1 base short and J 5 bases short, with 5 bases between. The CDR3 DNA reads as TGTGCCAGCAGCTTAGAGGGGTATGGCTACACCTTC. Residues: CASSLEGYGYTF.

The CDR3 nucleotides are TGTGCCAGCAGTTTTGTTAGCGGGAGCTACGAGCAGTACTTC. Its translation: CASSFVSGSYEQYF. The chain couples TRBV28 to TRBJ2-7; 9 bases align to TRBD2. The germline V gene has CDR1 MDHEN and CDR2 SYDVKM. The trim removed 3 bases at V and 3 bases at J, leaving 3 bases unmatched. The CDR3 extends over 14 amino acids.

J is TRBJ2-1 and V is TRBV19, with 8 positions matching TRBD2. The trim removed 6 bases at V and 4 bases at J, leaving 11 bases unmatched. Germline-derived CDR1 and CDR2 are LNHDA and SQIVND (reference sequence). The CDR3 length is 16 residues. CDR3 in DNA: TGTGCCAGTAGCGAAACCAGCGGGAGAGCTTACAATGAGCAGTTCTTC. Translating gives CASSETSGRAYNEQFF.

The genes are TRBV6-1 and TRBJ1-1; possible D gene TRBD1, 5 bases. The CDR3 is 14 amino acids. The germline V gene encodes CDR1 MNHNS and CDR2 SASEGT. The V and J ends lost 6 bases and 1 base respectively, with 12 bases between them. Here the CDR3 reads CASRPTASNTEAFF. For the CDR3, the DNA is TGTGCCAGCAGACCGACAGCATCGAACACTGAAGCTTTCTTT.

This clone was found many times. The chain employs TRBV7-6 and TRBJ1-1; D uncertain. Trimming pared 5 bases from V and 6 bases from J, leaving 16 bases between. The CDR3 extends over 14 amino acids. Per germline, CDR1 SGHVS and CDR2 FNYEAQ. The CDR3 sequence: CASSPDSIAPEAFF. For the CDR3, the DNA is TGTGCCAGCAGCCCCGACTCCATCGCCCCTGAAGCTTTCTTT.

The rearrangement links TRBV6-5 to TRBJ2-1, with D perhaps matching TRBD2 (6 bases). Trimming cost V 10 bases and J 0 bases, with 13 bases left between them. The germline gives CDR1 MNHEY, CDR2 SVGAGI. The CDR3 is made up of 14 amino acids. This CDR3 reads CATSGSISYNEQFF. The CDR3 nucleotides read TGTGCCACCAGCGGGTCGATCTCCTACAATGAGCAGTTCTTC.

V usage is TRBV29-1 and J usage is TRBJ1-2; D unclear. CDR1 SQVTM and CDR2 ANQGSEA come from the germline V gene. The CDR3 is 12 residues long. V was trimmed by 1 base and J by 3 bases, leaving 6 bases between them. The CDR3 sequence: CSVEANDYGYTF. CDR3 coding DNA: TGCAGCGTTGAAGCAAACGACTATGGCTACACCTTC. Using reference TRBV29-1 and TRBJ1-2 for the parts outside the CDR3, the full variable domain is SAVISQKPSRDICQRGTSLTIQCQVDSQVTMMFWYRQQPGQSLTLIATANQGSEATYESGFVIDKFPISRPNLTFSTLTVSNMSPEDSSIYLCSVEANDYGYTFGSGTRLTVV.

The chain has TRBV5-4 and TRBJ2-3, with D possibly TRBD2 on 6 matching bases. Trimming left V 0 bases short and J 2 bases short, with 10 bases between. The CDR3 covers 15 residues. Per the germline V gene, CDR1 is SGHNT and CDR2 is YYREEE (reference sequence). CDR3 sequence: CASSLAGRFTDTQYF. CDR3 bases: TGTGCCAGCAGCTTGGCAGGGAGGTTCACAGATACGCAGTATTTT.

The CDR3 nucleotides are TGTGCCAGCATTTTAAGCAGGGATGCGGACACTGAAGCTTTCTTT. Amino acid sequence: CASILSRDADTEAFF. The V call is TRBV6-4, the J call TRBJ1-1; the D gene is possibly TRBD1 (5 bases). Deletions cut 7 bases from V and 3 bases from J, with 18 bases between. The CDR3 extends over 15 amino acids. CDR1 MRHNA and CDR2 SNTAGT come from the germline V gene.

The chain has TRBV29-1 and TRBJ2-7, with TRBD1 matching 7 bases. The V and J ends lost 7 bases and 6 bases, in that order; junction bases with no gene match: 12. Germline V gene lookup returns CDR1 SQVTM and CDR2 ANQGSEA. The CDR3 has 13 residues. The CDR3 sequence: CSAGTDAGVEQYF. The CDR3 DNA follows: TGCAGCGCTGGGACAGATGCCGGGGTCGAGCAGTACTTC.

This rearrangement joins TRBV4-2 to TRBJ2-2; tentative D call: TRBD2 (6 bases). Per germline, CDR1 LGHNA and CDR2 YNFKEQ. The CDR3 is 16 residues long. The V end was cut by 0 bases, the J end by 2 bases, with 10 bases between. Written as DNA, the CDR3 is TGTGCCAGCAGCCAAGATGTCGGGACTAACACCGGGGAGCTGTTTTTT. Residues: CASSQDVGTNTGELFF.

This chain joins TRBV5-4 and TRBJ2-3; D is undetermined. CDR3 length equals 15 residues. V was pared by 3 bases and J by 6 bases, with 17 bases between. Germline V CDR1 and CDR2: SGHNT, YYREEE (reference sequence). CDR3 DNA: TGTGCCAGCAGCTGGGTAGGGCCGGGCGGCGATACGCAGTATTTT. Its protein is CASSWVGPGGDTQYF.

The chain joins TRBV5-4 to TRBJ2-3, with D hard to call. The V gene lost 3 bases and the J gene lost 1 base, with 9 bases spanning the gap. Germline V gene data show CDR1 as SGHNT and CDR2 as YYREEE (reference sequence). This CDR3 spans 14 amino acids. CDR3 bases: TGTGCCAGCAGCTGGGGTAGGGGCACAGATACGCAGTATTTT. It translates to CASSWGRGTDTQYF.

The chain carries TRBV6-6 and TRBJ2-1, with a tentative D call TRBD2 (6 bases). The germline CDR1 and CDR2 sequences are MNHNY and SVGAGI (reference sequence). Trimming took off 2 bases at V and 7 bases at J, with 12 bases between the two ends. CDR3 length: 14 amino acids. DNA of the CDR3: TGTGCCAGCAGTTACCGACTAGTGGGTAATGAGCAGTTCTTC. This sequence encodes CASSYRLVGNEQFF.

This chain joins TRBV30 and TRBJ2-7, with TRBD2 identical over 8 bases. Germline CDR1 GTSNPN, CDR2 SVGIG (reference sequence). V lost 1 base, J lost 3 bases, and 8 bases stayed unmatched. The CDR3 extends over 15 amino acids. The CDR3 reads CAWSGETSGSYEQYF. The CDR3 nucleotides are TGTGCCTGGAGTGGGGAAACTAGCGGTAGCTACGAGCAGTACTTC.